This TCR beta chain was retrieved from a study of cytomegalovirus exposure and HLA in healthy donors. A few counts support this clone. Its antigen is still unknown. Germline CDR1 reads MDHEN; CDR2 reads SYDVKM. The CDR3 is made up of 14 amino acids. Deletions cut 3 bases from V and 5 bases from J, with 14 bases between. The PCR made use of 60 Vbeta and 13 Jbeta primers. Only in-frame clones appear in the TCRdb table, and some are missing; sequencing was by immunoSEQ multiplex PCR. The sample lists around 120,000 clones; roughly 71% were seen once. Study-wide findings and caveats: Later analysis suggested most CMV-associated TCR beta chains were HLA-restricted.

The sample comprised PBMCs. The chain recombines TRBV28 with TRBJ2-7; D possibly corresponds to TRBD2 (7 bases). This clonotype was obtained from a man between 40 and 49 years old in good health and CMV-seropositive. CDR3 sequence: CASSFLGGLDEQYF. Here the CDR3 DNA reads TGTGCCAGCAGTTTCCTCGGGGGGCTTGACGAGCAGTACTTC.